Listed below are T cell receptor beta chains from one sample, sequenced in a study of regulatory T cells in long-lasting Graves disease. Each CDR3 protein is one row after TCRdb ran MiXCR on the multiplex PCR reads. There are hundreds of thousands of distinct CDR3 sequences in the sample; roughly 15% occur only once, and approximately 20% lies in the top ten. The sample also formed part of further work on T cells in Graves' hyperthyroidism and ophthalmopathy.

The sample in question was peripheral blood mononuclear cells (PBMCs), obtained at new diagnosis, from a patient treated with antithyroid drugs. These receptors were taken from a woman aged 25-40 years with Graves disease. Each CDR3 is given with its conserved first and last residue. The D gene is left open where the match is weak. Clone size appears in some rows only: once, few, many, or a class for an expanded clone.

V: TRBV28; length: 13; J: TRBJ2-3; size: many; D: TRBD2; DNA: TGTGCCAGCGGGACTAGATCCCCAGATACGCAGTATTTT; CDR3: CASGTRSPDTQYF
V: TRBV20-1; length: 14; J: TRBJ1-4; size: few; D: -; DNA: TGCAGTGCTAGAGGGTCTGCAACTAATGAAAAACTGTTTTTT; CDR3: CSARGSATNEKLFF
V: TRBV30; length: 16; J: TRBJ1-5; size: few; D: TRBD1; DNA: TGTGCCTGGAGTGAACGGGGACAGGGAAACAATCAGCCCCAGCATTTT; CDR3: CAWSERGQGNNQPQHF
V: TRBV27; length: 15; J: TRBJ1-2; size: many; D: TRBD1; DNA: TGTGCCAGCAGCCACGGGACAGGGGGCAAATATGGCTACACCTTC; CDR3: CASSHGTGGKYGYTF
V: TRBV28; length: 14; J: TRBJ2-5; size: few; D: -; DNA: TGTGCCAGCAGTCCACCCGGGGCCCTGGGGACCCAGTACTTC; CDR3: CASSPPGALGTQYF
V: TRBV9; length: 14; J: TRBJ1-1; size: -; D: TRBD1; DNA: TGTGCCAGCACCCGGGACAGCCTGAACACTGAAGCTTTCTTT; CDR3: CASTRDSLNTEAFF
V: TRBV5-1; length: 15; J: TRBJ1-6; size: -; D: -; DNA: TGCGCCAGCAGCCTCAATGGGGGTCCGAATTCACCCCTCCACTTT; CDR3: CASSLNGGPNSPLHF
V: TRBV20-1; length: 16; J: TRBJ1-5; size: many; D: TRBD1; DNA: TGCAGTGCTAGAGCCATCGGGACAGCTCAAAATCAGCCCCAGCATTTT; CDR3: CSARAIGTAQNQPQHF
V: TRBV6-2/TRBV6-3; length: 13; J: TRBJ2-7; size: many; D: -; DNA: TGTGCCAGCAGTTTCTCGGGCGTCTACGAGCAGTACTTC; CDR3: CASSFSGVYEQYF
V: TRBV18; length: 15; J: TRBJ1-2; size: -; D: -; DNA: TGTGCCAGCTCACCAATCCCCGGGTTAAACTATGGCTACACCTTC; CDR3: CASSPIPGLNYGYTF
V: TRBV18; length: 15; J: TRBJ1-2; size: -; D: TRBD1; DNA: TGTGCCAGCTCACCACAATCAACAGGGGGTCATGGCTACACCTTC; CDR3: CASSPQSTGGHGYTF
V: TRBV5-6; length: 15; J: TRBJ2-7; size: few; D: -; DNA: TGTGCCAGCAGCCTTCGACCAACAAGAGGCTACGAGCAGTACTTC; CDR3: CASSLRPTRGYEQYF
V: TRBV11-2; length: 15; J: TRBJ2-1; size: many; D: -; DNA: TGTGCCAGCAGCCCCTACTCTGGGGCGCACAATGAGCAGTTCTTC; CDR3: CASSPYSGAHNEQFF
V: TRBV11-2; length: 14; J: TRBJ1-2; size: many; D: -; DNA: TGTGCCAGCAGCTTATCGGGGGGTACGGGTGGCTACACCTTC; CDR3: CASSLSGGTGGYTF
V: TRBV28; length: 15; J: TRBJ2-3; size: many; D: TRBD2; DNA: TGTGCCAGCAGCCAACTAGCGGGGGGGGCAGATACGCAGTATTTT; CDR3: CASSQLAGGADTQYF
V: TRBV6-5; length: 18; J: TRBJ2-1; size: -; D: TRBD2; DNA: TGTGCCAGCAGTTACTCAGCTAGCGGGACCAGCTCCTACAATGAGCAGTTCTTC; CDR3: CASSYSASGTSSYNEQFF
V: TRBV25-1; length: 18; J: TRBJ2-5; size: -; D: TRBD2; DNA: TGTGCCAGCAGTGAATACCTTGGGACTAGCGGGAGCGGGGAGACCCAGTACTTC; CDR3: CASSEYLGTSGSGETQYF
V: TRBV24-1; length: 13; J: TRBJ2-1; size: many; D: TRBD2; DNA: TGTGCCACCGGGCTAGCGGGACTCAATGAGCAGTTCTTC; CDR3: CATGLAGLNEQFF
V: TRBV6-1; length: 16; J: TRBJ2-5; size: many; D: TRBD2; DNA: TGTGCCAGCACCCGTAATGGGGCTAGCGGCCAAGAGACCCAGTACTTC; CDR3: CASTRNGASGQETQYF
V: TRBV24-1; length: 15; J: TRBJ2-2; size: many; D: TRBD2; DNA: TGTGCCACCAGATCCGGACTAGCGGACACCGGGGAGCTGTTTTTT; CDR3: CATRSGLADTGELFF
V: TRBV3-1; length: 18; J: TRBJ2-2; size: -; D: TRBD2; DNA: TGTGCCAGCAGCCAAGATTTGACTAGCGGAATGAACACCGGGGAGCTGTTTTTT; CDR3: CASSQDLTSGMNTGELFF
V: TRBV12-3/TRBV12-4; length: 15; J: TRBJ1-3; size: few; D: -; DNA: TGTGCCAGCAGTTTTGGGACCAAGGCTGGAAACACCATATATTTT; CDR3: CASSFGTKAGNTIYF
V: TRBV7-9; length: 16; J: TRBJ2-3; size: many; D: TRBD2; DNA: TGTGCCAGCAGCCTCTTAGCGGGTCCAAGCACAGATACGCAGTATTTT; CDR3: CASSLLAGPSTDTQYF
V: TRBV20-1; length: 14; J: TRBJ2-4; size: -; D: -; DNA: TGCAGTGCTAGAGATTTCACGGTTGGGGGCATTCAGTACTTC; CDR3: CSARDFTVGGIQYF
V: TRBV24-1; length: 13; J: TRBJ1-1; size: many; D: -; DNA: TGTGCCACCTCGCCCGGGTTGGGGACTGAAGCTTTCTTT; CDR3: CATSPGLGTEAFF
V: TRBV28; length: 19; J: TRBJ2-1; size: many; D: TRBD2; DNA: TGTGCCAGCAGTTTCTCGGGACTAACGGGACCGTCCTCCTACAATGAGCAGTTCTTC; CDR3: CASSFSGLTGPSSYNEQFF
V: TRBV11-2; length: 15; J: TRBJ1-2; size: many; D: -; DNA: TGTGCCAGCAGCTTAGAAGGAGGCGGCGCTAGTGGCTACACCTTC; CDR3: CASSLEGGGASGYTF
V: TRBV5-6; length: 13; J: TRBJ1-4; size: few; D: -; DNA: TGTGCCAGCAGCAATCGGGGCATTAGGAAACTGTTTTTT; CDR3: CASSNRGIRKLFF
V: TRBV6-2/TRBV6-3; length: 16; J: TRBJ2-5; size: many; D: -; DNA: TGTGCCAGCAGAACCGGACGTATGGGTACCCAAGAGACCCAGTACTTC; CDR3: CASRTGRMGTQETQYF
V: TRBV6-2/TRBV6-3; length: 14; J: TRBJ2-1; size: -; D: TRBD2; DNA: TGTGCCAGCAGTGAACGGAAGCGGGAAGGTGAGCAGTTCTTC; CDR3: CASSERKREGEQFF
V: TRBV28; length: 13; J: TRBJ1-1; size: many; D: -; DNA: TGTGCCAGCAGTTTGCCCCTCGAAAGGGAAGCTTTCTTT; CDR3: CASSLPLEREAFF
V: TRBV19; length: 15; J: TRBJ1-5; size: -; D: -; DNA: TGTGCCAGTAGTGACATAAGGGCTTCGGGTCAGCCCCAGCATTTT; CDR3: CASSDIRASGQPQHF
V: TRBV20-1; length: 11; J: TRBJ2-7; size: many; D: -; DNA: TGCAGTGCTGCGATTTCCTACGAGCAGTACTTC; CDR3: CSAAISYEQYF
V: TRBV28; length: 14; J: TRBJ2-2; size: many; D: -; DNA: TGTGCCAGCATCCCCGGGCCGGACACCGGGGAGCTGTTTTTT; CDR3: CASIPGPDTGELFF
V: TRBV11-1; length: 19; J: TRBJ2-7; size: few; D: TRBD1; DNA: TGTGCCAGCAGCTTAGCGGATCTTACTGGACAGGGGTTCATCTACGAGCAGTACTTC; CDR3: CASSLADLTGQGFIYEQYF
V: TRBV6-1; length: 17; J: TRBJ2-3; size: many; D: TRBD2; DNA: TGTGCCAGCAGTGAATCTGCGGGAGGGCCTTCCACAGATACGCAGTATTTT; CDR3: CASSESAGGPSTDTQYF
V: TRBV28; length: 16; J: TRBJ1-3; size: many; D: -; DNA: TGTGCCAGCAGGCGGGATGGGGTGCACTCTGGAAACACCATATATTTT; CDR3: CASRRDGVHSGNTIYF
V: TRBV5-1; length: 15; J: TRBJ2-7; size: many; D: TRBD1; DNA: TGCGCCAGCAGCCCGGCCGGGACAGATACCTACGAGCAGTACTTC; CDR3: CASSPAGTDTYEQYF
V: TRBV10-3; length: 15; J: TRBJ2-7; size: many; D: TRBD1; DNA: TGTGCCATCAGTCAAGGCCCGGGACAGATCTACGAGCAGTACTTC; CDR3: CAISQGPGQIYEQYF
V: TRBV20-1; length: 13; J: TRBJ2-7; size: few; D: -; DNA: TGCAGTGCTAGTGTCGGCAATTCCTACGAGCAGTACTTC; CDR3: CSASVGNSYEQYF
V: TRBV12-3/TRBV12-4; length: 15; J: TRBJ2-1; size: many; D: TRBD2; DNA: TGTGCCAGCAGTTTGGGGACTAGCATTTACAATGAGCAGTTCTTC; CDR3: CASSLGTSIYNEQFF
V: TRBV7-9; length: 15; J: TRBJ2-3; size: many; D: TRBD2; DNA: TGTGCCAGCAGCGAGGGACTAGCGTCGAGAGATACGCAGTATTTT; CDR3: CASSEGLASRDTQYF
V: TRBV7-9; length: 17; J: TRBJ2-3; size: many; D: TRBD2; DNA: TGTGCCAGCAGCTTAAGGGGACTAGCGGGGAGCACAGATACGCAGTATTTT; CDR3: CASSLRGLAGSTDTQYF
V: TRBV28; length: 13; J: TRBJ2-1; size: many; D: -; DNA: TGTGCCAGCAGTTTTACCATAGTCAGGGAGCAGTTCTTC; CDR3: CASSFTIVREQFF
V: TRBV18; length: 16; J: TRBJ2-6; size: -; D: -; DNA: TGTGCCAGCTCATTCCAAATTAATACTGGGGCCAACGTCCTGACTTTC; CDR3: CASSFQINTGANVLTF
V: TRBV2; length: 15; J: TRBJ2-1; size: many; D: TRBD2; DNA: TGTGCCAGCAGGGTTTGGGCGGGAGGAGGAAATGAGCAGTTCTTC; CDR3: CASRVWAGGGNEQFF
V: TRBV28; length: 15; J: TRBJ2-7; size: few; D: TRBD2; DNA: TGTGCCAGCAGCGACGGGGGGGTCGGCTCCTACGAGCAGTACTTC; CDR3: CASSDGGVGSYEQYF
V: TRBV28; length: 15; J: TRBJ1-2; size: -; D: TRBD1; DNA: TGTGCCAGCAGGGATACAGGGGCGGCTAACTATGGCTACACCTTC; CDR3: CASRDTGAANYGYTF
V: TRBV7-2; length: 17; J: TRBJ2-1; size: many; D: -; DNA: TGTGCCAGCAGCTTGCGAGGGATCCCCAATGTTGTAGATGAGCAGTTCTTC; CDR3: CASSLRGIPNVVDEQFF
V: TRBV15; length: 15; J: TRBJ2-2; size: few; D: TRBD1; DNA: TGTGCCACGATCCCGGGACAGGGATACACCGGGGAGCTGTTTTTT; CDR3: CATIPGQGYTGELFF
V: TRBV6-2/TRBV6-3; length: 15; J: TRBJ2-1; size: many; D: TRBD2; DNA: TGTGCCAGTCTACCCGGGGGGAGCTCCTACAATGAGCAGTTCTTC; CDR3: CASLPGGSSYNEQFF